Shown below are 17 T cell receptor beta chains from a single sample sequenced in a study of memory CD4+ T cells and cytomegalovirus serostatus. Single viable CD3+CD4+CD8-CD45RO+ cells were sorted as the memory CD4+ T cells. The repertoire was sequenced with immunoSEQ multiplex PCR; TCRdb's copy has only in-frame clones and lacks some. This repertoire shows approximately 23,000 clones, around 75% found once; its top ten account for around 1%. Source material: memory CD4+ T cells from blood. The receptors come from an adult in good health and CMV-seronegative.

The chain couples TRBV5-4 to TRBJ2-1; 10 nucleotides line up with TRBD1. CDR3 length: 16 residues. Germline V lookup: CDR1 SGHNT, CDR2 YYREEE (reference sequence). V was clipped by 3 bases and J by 6 bases; unmatched bases: 9. CDR3: CASSWRQGARGNEQFF. The CDR3 DNA reads as TGTGCCAGCAGCTGGAGACAGGGGGCAAGGGGCAATGAGCAGTTCTTC.

The chain employs TRBV27 and TRBJ1-3; 7 bases align to TRBD1. The germline gives CDR1 MNHEY, CDR2 SMNVEV (reference sequence). V was clipped by 2 bases and J by 4 bases; unmatched bases: 5. The CDR3 sequence is 15 residues long. For the CDR3, the DNA is TGTGCCAGCAGTTTAACAGGGGCAAGAGGAAACACCATATATTTT. Translating it yields CASSLTGARGNTIYF.

The CDR3 sequence: CASSFSGEETQYF. DNA of the CDR3: TGTGCCAGCAGCTTCTCAGGGGAAGAGACCCAGTACTTC. V gene TRBV5-5 combines with J gene TRBJ2-5; maybe TRBD1 (6 bases). Germline CDR1 reads SGHKS; CDR2 reads YYEKEE (reference sequence). There are 13 residues in the CDR3. V lost 2 bases, J lost 3 bases, and 8 bases lay in between.

The CDR3 reads CASSLALAGVDTQYF. CDR3 bases: TGTGCCAGCAGCTTAGCACTAGCGGGAGTAGATACGCAGTATTTT. J is TRBJ2-3 and V is TRBV7-6; TRBD2 matches 11 bases. Per germline, CDR1 SGHVS and CDR2 FNYEAQ. V lost 0 bases to trimming and J lost 5 bases; unmatched junction nucleotides: 1. This CDR3 comprises 15 residues.

This chain uses TRBV7-9 with TRBJ2-3; D assignment may be TRBD1 or TRBD2 (5 bases each). CDR3 length: 12 residues. Trimming shortened V by 7 bases and J by 6 bases, and 11 bases separated the two germline ends. Germline V gene data show CDR1 as SEHNR and CDR2 as FQNEAQ (reference sequence). The CDR3 loop reads CASNRWGDTQYF. The DNA of the CDR3 is TGTGCCAGCAACCGGTGGGGGGATACGCAGTATTTT.

This sequence joins TRBV7-8 and TRBJ2-7; TRBD1 agrees at 9 bases. Germline V gene sequence: CDR1 SGHVS, CDR2 FQNEAQ. CDR3 size: 14 residues. Trimming at V came to 5 bases and at J to 4 bases, leaving 6 bases not matched to a gene. CDR3 residues: CASSLSGQGYEQYF. DNA for the CDR3: TGTGCCAGCAGCCTCTCGGGACAGGGTTACGAGCAGTACTTC.

The chain uses TRBV6-5 and TRBJ1-5, with 9 nucleotides matching TRBD1. The CDR3 contains 15 residues. Trimming at V came to 7 bases and at J to 5 bases, leaving 9 bases not matched to a gene. Germline CDR1 and CDR2: MNHEY and SVGAGI. For the CDR3, the DNA is TGTGCCAGCATCCCGGGACAGGGAGGATATCAGCCCCAGCATTTT. Amino acids: CASIPGQGGYQPQHF.

This chain uses TRBV19 with TRBJ2-7; the D is unclear. Trimming pared 3 bases from V and 0 bases from J, leaving 9 bases between. The CDR3 is made up of 14 amino acids. In germline, CDR1 is LNHDA, CDR2 SQIVND (reference sequence). The CDR3 DNA is TGTGCCAGTAGTATCTCCGGCAACTCCTACGAGCAGTACTTC. Residues: CASSISGNSYEQYF.

As regards this clone: Germline and junction disagree at one end, which may indicate a read error. This chain connects TRBV28 to TRBJ2-1; D ambiguous. CDR1 is MDHEN, CDR2 SYDVKM, per germline. The CDR3 consists of 11 residues. CDR3 loop: CASSSSNEQFF. In DNA, the CDR3 is TGTGCCAGCAGTTCCTCCAATGAGCAGTTCTTC.

The V call is TRBV11-3, the J call TRBJ1-5; D unresolved. Germline-derived CDR1 and CDR2 are SGHNT and YENEEA. V dropped 5 bases and J dropped 2 bases, with 28 bases sitting between them. This CDR3 is 20 amino acids long. In nucleotides, the CDR3 is TGTGCCAGCAGCCCTCTTGGGTCCGCCCCAGACCTTTGGGGCAATCAGCCCCAGCATTTT. Protein sequence: CASSPLGSAPDLWGNQPQHF.

The CDR3 protein is CASSSTGGANYGYTF. CDR3 in DNA: TGCGCCAGCAGCTCGACAGGGGGAGCCAACTATGGCTACACCTTC. J is TRBJ1-2 and V is TRBV4-1; 9 bases match TRBD1. CDR1 and CDR2 (germline): MGHRA, YSYEKL. V dropped 5 bases and J dropped 2; count of bases not matched to a gene: 6. The CDR3 is made up of 15 amino acids.

This clone was picked up a small number of times. The V gene is TRBV28, the J gene TRBJ2-7; D call uncertain. Trimming took off 3 bases at V and 3 bases at J, with 6 bases between the two ends. Per the germline V gene, CDR1 is MDHEN and CDR2 is SYDVKM. The CDR3 contains 12 residues. CDR3 in amino acids: CASSFSIYEQYF. CDR3 DNA sequence: TGTGCCAGCAGTTTTTCTATCTACGAGCAGTACTTC.

The gene calls are TRBV6-1 and TRBJ2-7; TRBD1 matches at 7 bases. With 5 bases clipped from V and 3 bases from J, the junction kept 4 bases outside the gene matches. The CDR3 consists of 13 residues. The germline gives CDR1 MNHNS, CDR2 SASEGT. For the CDR3, the DNA is TGTGCCAGCAGTCGGGACAGCCTCTACGAGCAGTACTTC. It specifies CASSRDSLYEQYF.

This chain connects TRBV28 to TRBJ2-3, with D hard to call. Germline assignment: CDR1 MDHEN and CDR2 SYDVKM. The CDR3 has 15 residues. V dropped 5 bases and J dropped 8 bases, with 20 bases sitting between them. The CDR3 DNA reads as TGTGCCAGCAGTCCTCCCCGATCCCTTACGCCTACGCAGTATTTT. Translated, it gives CASSPPRSLTPTQYF.

This chain's CDR3 is CASKGQGAWGYTF. The CDR3 nucleotides are TGTGCCAGCAAGGGACAGGGGGCGTGGGGCTACACCTTC. The chain recombines TRBV6-5 with TRBJ1-2, with 12 bases identical to TRBD1. CDR3 length equals 13 residues. V was clipped by 7 bases and J by 8 bases; unmatched bases: 5. The germline V gene has CDR1 MNHEY and CDR2 SVGAGI.

This clone was counted a few times. The chain couples TRBV7-2 to TRBJ1-1; possible D gene TRBD1, 6 bases. The CDR3 has 14 amino acids. Per germline, CDR1 SGHTA and CDR2 FQGNSA. The V end lost 1 base, the J end lost 7 bases, and 13 bases lay between the germline ends. CDR3 nucleotide sequence: TGTGCCAGCAGCTTAGTCGGGGGCTCGGGTGAAGCTTTCTTT. Translated, it gives CASSLVGGSGEAFF.

The rearrangement links TRBV28 to TRBJ1-5; the D gene is possibly TRBD1 (6 bases). The CDR3 length is 12 residues. Deletions cut 7 bases from V and 6 bases from J, with 10 bases between. Germline assignment: CDR1 MDHEN and CDR2 SYDVKM. The CDR3 spells CASTGEGQPQHF. The CDR3 DNA follows: TGTGCCAGCACAGGGGAAGGTCAGCCCCAGCATTTT.